This T cell receptor (beta chain) derives from a study of CD8+ T cells in alopecia areata. Findings of the study overall: Tofacitinib yielded significantly lower scalp clonality and fewer expanded CD8+ clones among the top 100.

This clone has just a few counts. Its target is unknown. J lost 3 bases, V lost 3 bases, and 4 bases had no gene match. Germline V gene sequence: CDR1 MRHNA, CDR2 SNTAGT. This CDR3 has 15 residues. Following extraction, RNA underwent reverse transcription to cDNA, which served as the sequencing template. Data came from immunoSEQ multiplex PCR; TCRdb stores just in-frame clones and leaves some out. The data hold about 60,000 clones, with under 60% observed a single time. Treatment noted: oral pan-JAK inhibitor, 5-10 mg twice daily. The rearrangement links TRBV6-4 to TRBJ2-1; 8 bases are shared with TRBD1. This clonotype was obtained from a human donor with alopecia areata. Source: CD8+ T cells sorted from blood, taken at approximately week 37, from a patient treated with tofacitinib. For the CDR3, the DNA is TGTGCCAGCAGTGAGGAGGGACAGGACTACAATGAGCAGTTCTTC. Translating gives CASSEEGQDYNEQFF.